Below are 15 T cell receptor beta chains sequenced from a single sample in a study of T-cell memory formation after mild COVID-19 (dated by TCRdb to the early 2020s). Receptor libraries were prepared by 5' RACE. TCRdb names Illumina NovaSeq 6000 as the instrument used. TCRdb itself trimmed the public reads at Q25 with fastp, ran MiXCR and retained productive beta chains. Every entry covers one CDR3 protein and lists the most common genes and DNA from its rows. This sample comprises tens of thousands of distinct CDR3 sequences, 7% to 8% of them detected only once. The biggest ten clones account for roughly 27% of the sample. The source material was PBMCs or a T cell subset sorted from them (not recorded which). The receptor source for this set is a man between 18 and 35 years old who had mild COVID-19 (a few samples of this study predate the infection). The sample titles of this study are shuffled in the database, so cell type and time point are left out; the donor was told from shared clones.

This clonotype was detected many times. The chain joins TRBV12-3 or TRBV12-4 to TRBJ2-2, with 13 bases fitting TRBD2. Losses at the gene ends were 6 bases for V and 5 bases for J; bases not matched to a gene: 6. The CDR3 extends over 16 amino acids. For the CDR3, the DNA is TGTGCCAGCAGCTTCGGACTAGCGGGGGTAACCGGGGAGCTGTTTTTT. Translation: CASSFGLAGVTGELFF.

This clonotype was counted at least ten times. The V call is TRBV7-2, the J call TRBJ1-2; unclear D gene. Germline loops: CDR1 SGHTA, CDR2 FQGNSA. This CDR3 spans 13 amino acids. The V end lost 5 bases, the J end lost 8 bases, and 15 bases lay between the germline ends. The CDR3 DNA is TGTGCCAGCAGCCCTGACGCATCATGGGGCTACACCTTC. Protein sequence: CASSPDASWGYTF.

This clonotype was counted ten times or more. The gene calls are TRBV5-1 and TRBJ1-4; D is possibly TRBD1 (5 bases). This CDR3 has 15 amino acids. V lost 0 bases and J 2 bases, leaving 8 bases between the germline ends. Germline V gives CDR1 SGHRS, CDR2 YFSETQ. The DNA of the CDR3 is TGCGCCAGCAGCTTGGTTGGGACCACTAATGAAAAACTGTTTTTT. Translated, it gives CASSLVGTTNEKLFF. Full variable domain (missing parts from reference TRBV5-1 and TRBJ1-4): KAGVTQTPRYLIKTRGQQVTLSCSPISGHRSVSWYQQTPGQGLQFLFEYFSETQRNKGNFPGRFSGRQFSNSRSEMNVSTLELGDSALYLCASSLVGTTNEKLFFGSGTQLSVL.

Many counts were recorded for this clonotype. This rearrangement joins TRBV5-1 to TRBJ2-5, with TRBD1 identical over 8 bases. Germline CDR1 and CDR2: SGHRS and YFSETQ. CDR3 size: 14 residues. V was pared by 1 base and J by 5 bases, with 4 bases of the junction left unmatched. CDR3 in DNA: TGCGCCAGCAGCTTGCAGGGGGCTCGGGAGACCCAGTACTTC. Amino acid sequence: CASSLQGARETQYF.

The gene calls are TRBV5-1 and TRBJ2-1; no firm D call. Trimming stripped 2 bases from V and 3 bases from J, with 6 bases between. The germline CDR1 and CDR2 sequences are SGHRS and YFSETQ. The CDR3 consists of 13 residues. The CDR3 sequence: CASSLFFYNEQFF. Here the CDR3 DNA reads TGCGCCAGCAGCTTATTCTTCTACAATGAGCAGTTCTTC.

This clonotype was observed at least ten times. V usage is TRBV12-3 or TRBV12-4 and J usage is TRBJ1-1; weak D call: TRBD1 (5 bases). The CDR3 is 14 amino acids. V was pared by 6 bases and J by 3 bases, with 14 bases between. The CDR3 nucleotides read TGTGCCAGCAGCCCTGGGGGGGACTACACTGAAGCTTTCTTT. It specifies CASSPGGDYTEAFF.

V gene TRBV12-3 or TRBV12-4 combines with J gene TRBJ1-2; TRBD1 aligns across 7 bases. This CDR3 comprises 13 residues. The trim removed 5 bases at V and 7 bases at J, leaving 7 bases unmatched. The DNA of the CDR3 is TGTGCCAGCAGTGTAGTTGACAGGGCTGGCTACACCTTC. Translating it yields CASSVVDRAGYTF.

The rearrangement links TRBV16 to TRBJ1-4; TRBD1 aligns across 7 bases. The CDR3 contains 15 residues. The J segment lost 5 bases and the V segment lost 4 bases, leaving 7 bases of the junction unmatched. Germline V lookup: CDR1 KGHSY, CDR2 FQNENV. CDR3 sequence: CASSLLGQKNEKLFF. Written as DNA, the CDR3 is TGTGCCAGCAGCCTCCTGGGACAGAAAAATGAAAAACTGTTTTTT.

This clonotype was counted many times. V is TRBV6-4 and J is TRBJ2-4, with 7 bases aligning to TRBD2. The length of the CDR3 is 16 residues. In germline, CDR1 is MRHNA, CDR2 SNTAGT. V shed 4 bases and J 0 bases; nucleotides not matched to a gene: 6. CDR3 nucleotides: TGTGCCAGCAGTGCTGAAGCGGGGTTAGCCAAAAACATTCAGTACTTC. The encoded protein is CASSAEAGLAKNIQYF.

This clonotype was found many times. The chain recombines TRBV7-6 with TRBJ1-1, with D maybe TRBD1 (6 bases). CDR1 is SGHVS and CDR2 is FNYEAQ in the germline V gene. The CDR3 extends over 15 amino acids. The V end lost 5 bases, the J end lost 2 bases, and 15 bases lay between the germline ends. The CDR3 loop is CASSHGQTLNTEAFF. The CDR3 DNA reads TGTGCCAGCAGCCACGGACAGACCCTCAACACTGAAGCTTTCTTT.

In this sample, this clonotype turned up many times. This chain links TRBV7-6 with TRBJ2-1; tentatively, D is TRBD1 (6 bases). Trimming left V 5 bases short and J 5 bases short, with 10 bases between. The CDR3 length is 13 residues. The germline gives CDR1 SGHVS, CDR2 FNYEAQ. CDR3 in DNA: TGTGCCAGCAGCAGCACAGGGAACAATGAGCAGTTCTTC. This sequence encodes CASSSTGNNEQFF.

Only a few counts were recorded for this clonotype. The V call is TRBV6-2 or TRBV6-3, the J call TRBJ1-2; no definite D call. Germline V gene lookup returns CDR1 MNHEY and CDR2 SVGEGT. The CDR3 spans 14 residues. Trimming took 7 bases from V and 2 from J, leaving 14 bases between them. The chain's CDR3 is CASTPSSVNYGYTF. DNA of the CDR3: TGTGCCAGCACCCCTTCCTCTGTAAACTATGGCTACACCTTC.

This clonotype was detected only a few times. CDR3: CASSSTTGGRYGYTF. In DNA, the CDR3 is TGTGCCAGCAGCTCTACGACAGGGGGCCGCTATGGCTACACCTTC. This chain connects TRBV6-5 to TRBJ1-2; 10 bases are a match to TRBD1. This CDR3 has 15 amino acids. Looked up from germline, CDR1 is MNHEY and CDR2 is SVGAGI. The trim removed 6 bases at V and 4 bases at J, leaving 8 bases unmatched.

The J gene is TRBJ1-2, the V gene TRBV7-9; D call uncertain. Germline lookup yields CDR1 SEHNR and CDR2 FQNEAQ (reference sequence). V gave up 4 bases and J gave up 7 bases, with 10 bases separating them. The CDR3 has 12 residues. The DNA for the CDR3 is TGTGCCAGCAGCTCTACGGACCTTGGCTACACCTTC. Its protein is CASSSTDLGYTF.

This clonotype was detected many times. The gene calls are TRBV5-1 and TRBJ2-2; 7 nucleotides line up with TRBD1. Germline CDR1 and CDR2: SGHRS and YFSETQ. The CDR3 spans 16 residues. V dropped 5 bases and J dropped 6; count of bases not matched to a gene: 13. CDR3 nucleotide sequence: TGCGCCAGCAGTCCGAAGACCACAGGGGAAGCCGGGGAGCTGTTTTTT. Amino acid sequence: CASSPKTTGEAGELFF.